The present T cell receptor beta chain was sequenced within a study of post-analysis software for immune sequencing data. The overall study: Secondary progressive, relapsing-remitting and progressive-relapsing multiple sclerosis were among the included disease courses.

This clonotype was seen repeatedly, ten times or more. Its antigen is unknown. Per the germline V gene, CDR1 is SGDLS and CDR2 is YYNGEE. Unmatched junction bases numbered 9, after V lost 4 bases and J lost 2 bases. CDR3 size: 15 residues. The library was made from cDNA and included unique molecular identifiers. cDNA molecules numbering about 480,000 came from about 0.94 to 9.7 million T cells. TCRdb reprocessed the PCR reads with MiXCR, giving one entry per CDR3 protein. This table has 700,000 to 800,000 distinct CDR3 sequences, 25% to 30% appearing once. Findings of the study overall: Versus controls, multiple sclerosis patients showed significantly lower diversity (normalized Chao1). Roughly 5 TRBV segments occurring more often in patients than controls included TRBV5-6, TRBV5-1 and TRBV20-1. When the samples were clustered directly with F measure, those that had been prepared in the same batch showed strong co-clustering.

The TCR sequence derives from a girl aged 10 to 17 with multiple sclerosis. This rearrangement joins TRBV9 to TRBJ2-7, with 7 positions matching TRBD1. Specimen: blood. Here the CDR3 DNA reads TGTGCCAGCAGCCCCCAAAGGGGGCAGACCTACGAGCAGTACTTC. Its protein product is CASSPQRGQTYEQYF.